This T cell receptor (beta chain) is from a study of T cell repertoires in cytomegalovirus infection. Study overall: A matching HLA type, together with CMV infection, was signaled by public TCR beta signatures.

This clonotype was seen more than once but under ten times. As yet, its antigen is unknown. TCRdb reprocessed the reads with MiXCR, giving one entry per CDR3 protein. Counted here are around 770,000 distinct CDR3 sequences, 25% to 35% occurring once; the ten biggest clones make up around 14%. Germline assignment: CDR1 WSHSY and CDR2 SAAADI. The trim removed 6 bases at V and 8 bases at J, leaving 6 bases unmatched. The CDR3 spans 13 residues. The clonotype was recovered from a human donor in good health (CMV status not recorded). Some clones in this sample may be carry-over from other donors' samples. The material sequenced was cultured CD8+ T cells from PBMCs, taken from culture after CMV antigen stimulation. V and J are TRBV10-2 and TRBJ2-1, with TRBD2 matching over 8 bases. CDR3 sequence reads: CASRAGGAYEQFF. The CDR3 DNA reads as TGCGCCAGCAGGGCCGGGGGGGCCTATGAGCAGTTCTTC.